This passage covers 19 T cell receptor beta chains from one sample sequenced in a study of blood T cell repertoires in COVID-19. The data were produced by immunoSEQ multiplex PCR, yet TCRdb's version contains in-frame clones alone and is incomplete. The repertoire consists of some 240,000 clones, with 89% occurring once and the leading ten covering about 6%. Input material: peripheral blood. The receptors were sampled from a man between 60 and 70 years old who had recovered from COVID-19.

CDR3 protein: CATGGQGARQPQHF. The CDR3 coding sequence is TGTGCCACCGGGGGACAGGGGGCCCGTCAGCCCCAGCATTTT. The chain combines TRBV6-5 with TRBJ1-5; 12 bases match TRBD1. With V trimmed by 10 bases and J by 6 bases, 7 bases remained unmatched. Germline V gene sequence: CDR1 MNHEY, CDR2 SVGAGI. CDR3 length: 14 amino acids.

The chain couples TRBV19 to TRBJ2-5, with 9 bases fitting TRBD2. The CDR3 has 15 residues. Germline V gene sequence: CDR1 LNHDA, CDR2 SQIVND (reference sequence). The ends lost 9 bases at V and 9 bases at J; junction bases unmatched: 17. The CDR3 reads CASRIAGGGTTAQYF. CDR3 bases: TGTGCCAGCCGGATCGCGGGGGGGGGAACGACGGCCCAGTACTTC.

The V gene is TRBV7-6, the J gene TRBJ2-7; possible D gene TRBD2, 5 bases. The CDR3 consists of 15 residues. The V end was cut by 2 bases, the J end by 0 bases, with 11 bases between. CDR1 SGHVS and CDR2 FNYEAQ come from the germline V gene. The CDR3 bases are TGTGCCAGCAGCTTATTTAGCGAGAGCTCCTACGAGCAGTACTTC. It codes for CASSLFSESSYEQYF.

The chain joins TRBV5-1 to TRBJ2-2, with 7 bases identical to TRBD1. This CDR3 region has 16 residues. Germline-derived CDR1 and CDR2 are SGHRS and YFSETQ. With V trimmed by 3 bases and J by 5 bases, 10 bases remained unmatched. CDR3 sequence reads: CASSSTGTRGTGELFF. The CDR3 DNA reads TGCGCCAGCAGCTCGACAGGGACCCGAGGGACCGGGGAGCTGTTTTTT.

Ten or more counts support this clone. V is TRBV20-1 and J is TRBJ2-7, with 9 nucleotides matching TRBD2. This CDR3 spans 15 amino acids. V lost 3 bases to trimming and J lost 3 bases; unmatched junction nucleotides: 9. In germline, CDR1 is DFQATT, CDR2 SNEGSKA (reference sequence). CDR3 amino acids: CSASLPLAGYYEQYF. CDR3 coding DNA: TGCAGTGCTAGTCTCCCCCTAGCGGGGTACTACGAGCAGTACTTC.

CDR3 coding DNA: TGTGCCAGCAGTTTGGCGGGCGGGGAGACCCAGTACTTC. This encodes CASSLAGGETQYF. This chain joins TRBV28 and TRBJ2-5; possible D gene TRBD2, 5 bases. Trimming took off 3 bases at V and 5 bases at J, with 10 bases between the two ends. The CDR3 is 13 amino acids. Looked up from germline, CDR1 is MDHEN and CDR2 is SYDVKM.

In this sample, this clone turned up once. This sequence joins TRBV5-1 and TRBJ2-2, with TRBD1 identical over 10 bases. Germline V CDR1 and CDR2: SGHRS, YFSETQ. V dropped 4 bases and J dropped 4; count of bases not matched to a gene: 7. CDR3 length: 16 amino acids. The CDR3 loop is CASSLGTGVSTGELFF. The CDR3 region has the DNA TGCGCCAGCAGCCTCGGGACAGGGGTGAGCACCGGGGAGCTGTTTTTT.

V and J are TRBV5-1 and TRBJ2-7, with D perhaps TRBD1 (6 bases). The germline CDR1 and CDR2 sequences are SGHRS and YFSETQ. The CDR3 runs 14 residues. V was shortened by 5 bases and J by 3 bases, with 15 bases between the two germline ends. The chain's CDR3 is CASSPTDRSYEQYF. CDR3 nucleotides: TGCGCCAGCAGTCCAACTGACAGGAGCTACGAGCAGTACTTC.

The V gene is TRBV4-2, the J gene TRBJ2-3; the D gene is possibly TRBD2 (5 bases). V was trimmed by 0 bases and J by 1 base, leaving 11 bases between them. Per germline, CDR1 LGHNA and CDR2 YNFKEQ. This CDR3 is 16 amino acids long. The CDR3 region has the DNA TGTGCCAGCAGCCAAGACGCGCGGGTTCGCACAGATACGCAGTATTTT. Encoded protein: CASSQDARVRTDTQYF.

The rearrangement uses TRBV2 and TRBJ2-7, with D perhaps TRBD1 (5 bases). Per germline, CDR1 SNHLY and CDR2 FYNNEI. The ends were cut back, 9 bases at V and 2 bases at J, with 17 bases in the middle. The CDR3 runs 14 residues. The CDR3 sequence is CASGLPDSTYEQYF. CDR3 nucleotide sequence: TGTGCCAGTGGGTTACCAGACAGCACCTACGAGCAGTACTTC.

The chain combines TRBV2 with TRBJ2-2, with 10 bases lining up with TRBD1. CDR1 SNHLY and CDR2 FYNNEI come from the germline V gene. The CDR3 is made up of 15 amino acids. Trimming cost V 6 bases and J 5 bases; bases outside gene matches: 6. This CDR3 is CASRRLGQGTGELFF. For the CDR3, the DNA is TGTGCCAGCAGACGGCTGGGACAGGGGACCGGGGAGCTGTTTTTT.

The table lists this clone with a few counts. J is TRBJ2-1 and V is TRBV2, with 8 nucleotides matching TRBD1. CDR3 length equals 15 residues. Germline assignment: CDR1 SNHLY and CDR2 FYNNEI. The V segment lost 6 bases and the J segment 2 bases; nucleotides outside the gene matches: 6. CDR3 residues: CASSPGQGTYNEQFF. Written as DNA, the CDR3 is TGTGCCAGCAGCCCTGGACAGGGCACCTACAATGAGCAGTTCTTC.

A single count supports this clone. V gene TRBV10-3 combines with J gene TRBJ1-1, with a weak D call TRBD1 (5 bases). The CDR3 has 15 amino acids. Germline-derived CDR1 and CDR2 are ENHRY and SYGVKD. Trimming cost V 0 bases and J 6 bases, with 14 bases left between them. The CDR3 region is CAISESAAKGAEAFF. The CDR3 DNA reads as TGTGCCATCAGTGAGTCGGCGGCAAAAGGGGCTGAAGCTTTCTTT.

The rearrangement uses TRBV10-2 and TRBJ2-1; 8 bases are shared with TRBD2. This CDR3 contains 13 residues. The germline V gene has CDR1 WSHSY and CDR2 SAAADI. The V segment lost 6 bases and the J segment 4 bases; nucleotides outside the gene matches: 2. CDR3 sequence: CASSGGGYNEQFF. DNA for the CDR3: TGCGCCAGCAGCGGGGGGGGATACAATGAGCAGTTCTTC.

Here the CDR3 reads CAISGPPGQGDPDTQYF. DNA of the CDR3: TGTGCCATCAGTGGCCCTCCAGGACAGGGGGATCCAGATACGCAGTATTTT. The chain is built from TRBV10-3 and TRBJ2-3; 10 positions agree with TRBD1. Germline V CDR1 and CDR2: ENHRY, SYGVKD. This CDR3 comprises 17 residues. V was pared by 4 bases and J by 4 bases, with 11 bases of the junction left unmatched.

The chain links TRBV10-2 to TRBJ2-6; 8 bases agree with TRBD2. Germline V gene data show CDR1 as WSHSY and CDR2 as SAAADI. V dropped 2 bases and J dropped 7; count of bases not matched to a gene: 13. The CDR3 spans 18 residues. CDR3 nucleotides: TGCGCCAGCAGTGAGGCGGGGCGGAGCGGGGGCCCTGCCAACGTCCTGACTTTC. Residues: CASSEAGRSGGPANVLTF.

The rearrangement uses TRBV3-1 (or the pseudogene TRBV3-2) and TRBJ2-2, with D tentatively TRBD1 (5 bases). The germline V and J ends were trimmed by 0 bases and 0 bases, with 8 bases remaining between them. CDR1 and CDR2 (germline): LGHDT, YNNKEL (reference sequence). The CDR3 is 16 residues long. Here the CDR3 reads CASSQDLTANTGELFF. Here the CDR3 DNA reads TGTGCCAGCAGCCAAGATCTGACAGCGAACACCGGGGAGCTGTTTTTT.

J is TRBJ1-2 and V is TRBV5-4, with 7 bases matching TRBD1. The CDR3 runs to 14 residues. Germline trimming cut 1 base from V and 6 bases from J; bases unmatched to any gene: 6. Per germline, CDR1 SGHNT and CDR2 YYREEE (reference sequence). CDR3 protein: CASSLLRQGDGYTF. CDR3 coding DNA: TGTGCCAGCAGCTTGTTACGACAGGGCGATGGCTACACCTTC.

The rearrangement joins TRBV4-1 to TRBJ1-4; the D is unclear. This CDR3 spans 15 amino acids. CDR1 MGHRA and CDR2 YSYEKL come from the germline V gene. Trimming removed 4 bases from V and 0 bases from J, with 9 bases in between. As DNA, the CDR3 is TGCGCCAGCAGCCTCGGGATATCAACTAATGAAAAACTGTTTTTT. This encodes CASSLGISTNEKLFF.